The 21 T cell receptor beta chains listed next were all sequenced from one sample in a study of identical twins. Each CDR3 protein is one row after TCRdb ran MiXCR on the 5' RACE reads. Among 200,000 to 250,000 distinct CDR3 sequences listed, 7.5% were seen once. These same records also appear under a second study, on yellow fever vaccine responses in identical twins.

The sequencing sample was made of memory (CD45RO+) T cells sorted from blood. The receptors stem from a woman under 30 in good health.

This clonotype was seen at least ten times. The CDR3 loop reads CASSLMGGNNEQFF. CDR3 nucleotides: TGTGCCAGCAGCTTAATGGGAGGAAACAATGAGCAGTTCTTC. V and J are TRBV7-9 and TRBJ2-1; a weak D match, TRBD2 (6 bases). Germline V gives CDR1 SEHNR, CDR2 FQNEAQ (reference sequence). The CDR3 consists of 14 residues. Trimming shortened V by 2 bases and J by 5 bases, and 10 bases separated the two germline ends.

This rearrangement joins TRBV6-1 to TRBJ1-4, with unresolved D. Germline V gene data show CDR1 as MNHNS and CDR2 as SASEGT. The CDR3 covers 16 residues. V lost 8 bases, J lost 0 bases, and 16 bases lay in between. The CDR3 loop reads CASRPGSRSTNEKLFF. CDR3 bases: TGTGCCAGCCGTCCGGGGAGTAGGTCAACTAATGAAAAACTGTTTTTT.

This clonotype has just a few counts. The rearrangement links TRBV12-3 or TRBV12-4 to TRBJ1-2; the D is unclear. CDR3 length: 16 amino acids. V was pared by 1 base and J by 2 bases, with 14 bases between. The CDR3 here is CASSLEVGPRNYGYTF. CDR3 nucleotide sequence: TGTGCCAGCAGTTTAGAGGTAGGGCCCCGCAACTATGGCTACACCTTC.

This clonotype was picked up a small number of times. The rearrangement uses TRBV4-1 and TRBJ2-1; D not certain. Trimming removed 3 bases at V and 3 bases at J, with 9 bases between. The CDR3 spans 14 residues. Germline loops: CDR1 MGHRA, CDR2 YSYEKL. CDR3 region: CASSQVLGYNEQFF. CDR3 nucleotides: TGCGCCAGCAGCCAGGTCTTGGGCTACAATGAGCAGTTCTTC.

This clonotype appeared many times. The chain links TRBV20-1 to TRBJ2-7; a possible D gene is TRBD1 (7 bases). From germline, CDR1 is DFQATT and CDR2 SNEGSKA (reference sequence). Trimming took 5 bases from V and 3 from J, leaving 14 bases between them. CDR3 length: 13 residues. CDR3 sequence (DNA): TGCAGTGCTCGGAGGGGGCTCGACTACGAGCAGTACTTC. As protein: CSARRGLDYEQYF.

This clonotype was recorded a few times. This chain uses TRBV6-2 or TRBV6-3 with TRBJ2-2, with 10 bases aligning to TRBD2. The ends lost 5 bases at V and 8 bases at J; junction bases unmatched: 8. CDR3 length: 15 residues. The germline V gene encodes CDR1 MNHEY and CDR2 SVGEGT. CDR3 loop: CASSILAGEKGELFF. The CDR3 nucleotides read TGTGCCAGCAGTATTCTAGCGGGAGAGAAAGGGGAGCTGTTTTTT.

J is TRBJ2-7 and V is TRBV19, with TRBD1 matching over 9 bases. The junction had 4 bases not matched to a gene; V was cut back by 7 bases and J by 0 bases. This CDR3 has 14 amino acids. From germline, CDR1 is LNHDA and CDR2 SQIVND (reference sequence). The CDR3 sequence: CASTDRGTSYEQYF. As DNA, the CDR3 is TGTGCCAGTACCGACAGGGGGACCTCCTACGAGCAGTACTTC. Supplemented by reference TRBV19 and TRBJ2-7, the full variable domain reads DGGITQSPKYLFRKEGQNVTLSCEQNLNHDAMYWYRQDPGQGLRLIYYSQIVNDFQKGDIAEGYSVSREKKESFPLTVTSAQKNPTAFYLCASTDRGTSYEQYFGPGTRLTVT.

The chain has TRBV28 and TRBJ2-7; a weak D match, TRBD1 (6 bases). V was cut by 5 bases and J by 3 bases, with 17 bases left in between. This CDR3 spans 15 amino acids. Looked up from germline, CDR1 is MDHEN and CDR2 is SYDVKM. The CDR3 is CASSTTGTRNYEQYF. The CDR3 region has the DNA TGTGCCAGCAGTACGACCGGGACACGGAACTACGAGCAGTACTTC.

This clonotype has at least ten counts. This rearrangement joins TRBV11-3 to TRBJ2-5; D remains ambiguous. The CDR3 spans 12 residues. Trimming left V 0 bases short and J 7 bases short, with 6 bases between. Germline V gene sequence: CDR1 SGHNT, CDR2 YENEEA. CDR3 in DNA: TGTGCCAGCAGCTTAGATGGTTCGACCCAGTACTTC. Its protein is CASSLDGSTQYF. Combining the CDR3 with reference TRBV11-3 and TRBJ2-5 gives the whole variable domain EAGVVQSPRYKIIEKKQPVAFWCNPISGHNTLYWYLQNLGQGPELLIRYENEEAVDDSQLPKDRFSAERLKGVDSTLKIQPAELGDSAVYLCASSLDGSTQYFGPGTRLLVL.

The sample holds many counts of this clonotype. The V call is TRBV3-1, the J call TRBJ1-2; D not certain. In germline, CDR1 is LGHDT, CDR2 YNNKEL (reference sequence). The V gene lost 3 bases and the J gene lost 0 bases, with 11 bases spanning the gap. The CDR3 has 15 residues. The CDR3 DNA sequence: TGTGCCAGCAGCCAGTGGTTGACGCCTAACTATGGCTACACCTTC. Translation gives CASSQWLTPNYGYTF. Variable domain in full (rest from reference TRBV3-1 and TRBJ1-2): DTAVSQTPKYLVTQMGNDKSIKCEQNLGHDTMYWYKQDSKKFLKIMFSYNNKELIINETVPNRFSPKSPDKAHLNLHINSLELGDSAVYFCASSQWLTPNYGYTFGSGTRLTVV.

J is TRBJ2-2 and V is TRBV7-3, with D unclear. There are 15 residues in the CDR3. Germline V CDR1 and CDR2: SGHTA, FQGTGA. Trimming took off 5 bases at V and 4 bases at J, with 14 bases between the two ends. CDR3 region: CASSPGGLGTGELFF. CDR3 bases: TGTGCCAGCAGCCCGGGTGGGCTCGGCACCGGGGAGCTGTTTTTT.

The rearrangement links TRBV6-1 to TRBJ2-7, with 9 bases that match TRBD2. V lost 6 bases to trimming and J lost 4 bases; unmatched junction nucleotides: 22. This CDR3 is 19 amino acids long. CDR1 and CDR2 (germline): MNHNS, SASEGT. The CDR3 region is CASRLKQSPFSGRRYEQYF. The CDR3 DNA sequence: TGTGCCAGCAGACTCAAACAATCCCCTTTTAGCGGGAGACGGTACGAGCAGTACTTC.

This clonotype has at least ten counts. This chain uses TRBV5-1 with TRBJ1-2, with 9 bases fitting TRBD1. This CDR3 is built from 14 residues. The germline gives CDR1 SGHRS, CDR2 YFSETQ. With 1 base clipped from V and 6 bases from J, the junction kept 4 bases outside the gene matches. This CDR3 reads CASSLSGTGHGYTF. For the CDR3, the DNA is TGCGCCAGCAGCTTGTCCGGGACAGGGCATGGCTACACCTTC.

Only a few counts were recorded for this clonotype. This sequence joins TRBV12-2 and TRBJ2-1. TRBV12-2 is given as a pseudogene. The CDR3 is 19 residues long. CDR3 sequence reads: CASRLVTLGIMVSYNEQFF. Here the CDR3 DNA reads TGTGCAAGTCGCTTAGTTACTCTGGGGATCATGGTTTCCTACAATGAGCAGTTCTTC.

The genes are TRBV20-1 and TRBJ2-1, with TRBD1 matching 8 bases. Germline lookup yields CDR1 DFQATT and CDR2 SNEGSKA (reference sequence). The CDR3 has 16 residues. Trimming removed 6 bases from V and 5 bases from J; junction bases left unmatched: 15. The CDR3 loop reads CSAERGQGGINNEQFF. CDR3 DNA sequence: TGCAGTGCAGAGAGAGGACAGGGTGGGATAAACAATGAGCAGTTCTTC.

J is TRBJ1-1 and V is TRBV6-5; D not certain. Looked up from germline, CDR1 is MNHEY and CDR2 is SVGAGI. CDR3 length: 12 residues. Between the trimmed V and J ends, which lost 6 bases and 3 bases, there was a span of 8 bases. CDR3 region: CASRTRDTEAFF. As DNA, the CDR3 is TGTGCCAGCAGGACCCGGGACACTGAAGCTTTCTTT.

This chain uses TRBV12-5 with TRBJ2-1, with 7 bases fitting TRBD1. The CDR3 is made up of 14 amino acids. CDR1 is LGHNT, CDR2 FRNRAP, per germline. V lost 5 bases, J lost 9 bases, and 10 bases stayed unmatched. CDR3 bases: TGTGCTAGTGGTGACGGCAGGGGGAATAGTGAGCAGTTCTTC. Amino acids: CASGDGRGNSEQFF.

This clonotype was seen a handful of times. The V and J genes are TRBV27 and TRBJ1-4, with 8 bases lining up with TRBD1. CDR3 length equals 18 residues. Trimming took 4 bases from V and 3 from J; bases not matched to a gene: 13. The germline V gene has CDR1 MNHEY and CDR2 SMNVEV (reference sequence). CDR3 DNA: TGTGCCAGCAGTTCCGACAGGGGATTGGGAACAGCTAATGAAAAACTGTTTTTT. Translating it yields CASSSDRGLGTANEKLFF.

In its sample, this clonotype was seen many times. The rearrangement uses TRBV11-2 and TRBJ2-2; 7 bases are a match to TRBD2. Germline CDR1 reads SGHAT; CDR2 reads FQNNGV. The junction had 12 bases not matched to a gene; V was cut back by 1 base and J by 4 bases. The CDR3 sequence is 18 residues long. CDR3 DNA: TGTGCCAGCAGCTTAGGACCGGGAGGCCTAGTTGGCACCGGGGAGCTGTTTTTT. It translates to CASSLGPGGLVGTGELFF.

Many counts were recorded for this clonotype. In DNA form, the CDR3 reads TGTGCCAGCAGCCCCCAGGTATTAGAGCAGTACTTC. Translation gives CASSPQVLEQYF. V gene TRBV7-9 combines with J gene TRBJ2-7; no clear D. There are 12 residues in the CDR3. V gave up 5 bases and J gave up 7 bases, with 12 bases separating them. CDR1 and CDR2 (germline): SEHNR, FQNEAQ (reference sequence).

The chain is built from TRBV20-1 and TRBJ2-7; 9 positions agree with TRBD1. Germline CDR1 DFQATT, CDR2 SNEGSKA (reference sequence). V gave up 4 bases and J gave up 3 bases; unmatched junction bases: 10. The CDR3 spans 15 residues. CDR3 coding DNA: TGCAGTGCTATCCTGGGGACAGGGAAGGGCTACGAGCAGTACTTC. This gives the protein CSAILGTGKGYEQYF.